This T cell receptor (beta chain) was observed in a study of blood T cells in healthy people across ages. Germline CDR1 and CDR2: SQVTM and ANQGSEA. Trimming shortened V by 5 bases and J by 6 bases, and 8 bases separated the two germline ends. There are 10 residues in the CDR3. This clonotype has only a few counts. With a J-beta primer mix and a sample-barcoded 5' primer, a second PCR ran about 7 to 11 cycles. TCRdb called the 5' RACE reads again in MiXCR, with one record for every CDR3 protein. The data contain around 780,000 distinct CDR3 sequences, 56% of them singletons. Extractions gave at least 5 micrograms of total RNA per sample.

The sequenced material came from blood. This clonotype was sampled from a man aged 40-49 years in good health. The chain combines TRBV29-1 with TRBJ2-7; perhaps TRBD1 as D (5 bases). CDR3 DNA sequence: TGCAGCGTTCAGGGCATCGAGCAGTACTTC. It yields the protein CSVQGIEQYF.